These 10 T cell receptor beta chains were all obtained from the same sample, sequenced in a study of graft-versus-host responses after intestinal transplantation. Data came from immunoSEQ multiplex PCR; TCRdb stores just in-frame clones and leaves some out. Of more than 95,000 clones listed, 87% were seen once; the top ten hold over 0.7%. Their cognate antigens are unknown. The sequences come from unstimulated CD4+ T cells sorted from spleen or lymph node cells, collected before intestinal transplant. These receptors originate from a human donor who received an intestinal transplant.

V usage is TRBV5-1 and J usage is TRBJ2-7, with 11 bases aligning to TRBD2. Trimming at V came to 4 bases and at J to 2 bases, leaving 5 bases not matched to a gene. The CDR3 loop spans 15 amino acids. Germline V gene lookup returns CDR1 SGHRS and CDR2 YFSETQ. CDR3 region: CASSTSLAGAYEQYF. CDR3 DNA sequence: TGCGCCAGCAGCACCTCACTAGCGGGGGCCTACGAGCAGTACTTC.

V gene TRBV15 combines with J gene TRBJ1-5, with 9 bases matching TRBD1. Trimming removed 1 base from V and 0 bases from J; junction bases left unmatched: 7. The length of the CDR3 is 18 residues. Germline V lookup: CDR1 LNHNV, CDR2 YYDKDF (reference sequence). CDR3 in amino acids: CATSRGAGTGYSNQPQHF. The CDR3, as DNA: TGTGCCACCAGCAGAGGAGCAGGGACAGGGTATAGCAATCAGCCCCAGCATTTT.

CDR3 DNA: TGTGCCAGCAGCACCCGATTATACGAGCAGTACTTC. Protein: CASSTRLYEQYF. This chain joins TRBV5-6 and TRBJ2-7, with D uncertain. Germline-derived CDR1 and CDR2 are SGHDT and YYEEEE. V was trimmed by 4 bases and J by 4 bases, leaving 9 bases between them. The CDR3 extends over 12 amino acids. Supplemented by reference TRBV5-6 and TRBJ2-7, the full variable domain reads DAGVTQSPTHLIKTRGQQVTLRCSPKSGHDTVSWYQQALGQGPQFIFQYYEEEERQRGNFPDRFSGHQFPNYSSELNVNALLLGDSALYLCASSTRLYEQYFGPGTRLTVT.

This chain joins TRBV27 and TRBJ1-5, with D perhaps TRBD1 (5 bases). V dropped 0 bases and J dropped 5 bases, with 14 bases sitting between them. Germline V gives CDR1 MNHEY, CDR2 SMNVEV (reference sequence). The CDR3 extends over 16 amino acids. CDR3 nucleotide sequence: TGTGCCAGCAGTTTATCGTTGGGGGAGGGAGATCAGCCCCAGCATTTT. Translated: CASSLSLGEGDQPQHF.

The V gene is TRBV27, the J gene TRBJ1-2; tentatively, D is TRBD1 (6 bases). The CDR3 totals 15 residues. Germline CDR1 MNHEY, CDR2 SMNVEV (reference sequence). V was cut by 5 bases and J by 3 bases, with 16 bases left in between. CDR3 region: CASSPRQVSYYGYTF. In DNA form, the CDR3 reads TGTGCCAGCAGTCCGAGACAGGTCTCATACTATGGCTACACCTTC.

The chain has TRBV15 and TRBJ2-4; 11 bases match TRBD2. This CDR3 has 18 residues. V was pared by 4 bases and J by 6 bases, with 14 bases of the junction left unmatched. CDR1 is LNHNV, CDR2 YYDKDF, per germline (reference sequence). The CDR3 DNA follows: TGTGCCACCAGCAAGGGGCTAGCGGGAGGAGGTGAGGGAAACATTCAGTACTTC. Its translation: CATSKGLAGGGEGNIQYF. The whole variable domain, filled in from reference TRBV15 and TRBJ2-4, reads DAMVIQNPRYQVTQFGKPVTLSCSQTLNHNVMYWYQQKSSQAPKLLFHYYDKDFNNEADTPDNFQSRRPNTSFCFLDIRSPGLGDTAMYLCATSKGLAGGGEGNIQYFGAGTRLSVL.

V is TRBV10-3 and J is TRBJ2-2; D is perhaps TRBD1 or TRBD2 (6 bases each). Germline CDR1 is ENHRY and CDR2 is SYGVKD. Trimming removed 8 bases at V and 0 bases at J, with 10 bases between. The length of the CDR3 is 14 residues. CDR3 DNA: TGTGCCATCTCCGGGGGCCCGAACACCGGGGAGCTGTTTTTT. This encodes CAISGGPNTGELFF.

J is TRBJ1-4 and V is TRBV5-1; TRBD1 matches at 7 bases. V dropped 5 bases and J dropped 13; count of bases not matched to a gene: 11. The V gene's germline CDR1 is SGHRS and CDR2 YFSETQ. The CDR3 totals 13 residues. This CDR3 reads CASRPDREKRLFF. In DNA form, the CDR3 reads TGCGCCAGCAGGCCCGACAGGGAGAAGCGACTGTTTTTT.

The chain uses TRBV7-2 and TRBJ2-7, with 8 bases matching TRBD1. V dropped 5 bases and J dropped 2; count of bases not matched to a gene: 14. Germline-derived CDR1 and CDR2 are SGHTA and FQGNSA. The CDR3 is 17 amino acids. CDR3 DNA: TGTGCCAGCAGCCATTATTTCGACAGGGGTAGGGCCTACGAGCAGTACTTC. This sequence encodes CASSHYFDRGRAYEQYF.

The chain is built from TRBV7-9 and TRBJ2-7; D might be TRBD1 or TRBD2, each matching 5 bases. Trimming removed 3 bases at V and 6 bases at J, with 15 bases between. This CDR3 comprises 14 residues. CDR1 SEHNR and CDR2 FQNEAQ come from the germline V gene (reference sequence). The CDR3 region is CASSFRDPTSEQYF. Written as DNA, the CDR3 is TGTGCCAGCAGCTTCCGGGACCCCACTAGCGAGCAGTACTTC.